This TCR beta chain was profiled in a study of early T cells in non-severe SARS-CoV-2 infection. Study-level background: Bulk RNA isolated from unsorted whole blood underwent sequencing; chains were not paired. General observations from the study: VDJdb-based annotation leaned toward anti-spike CD8 responses and missed private and CD4 specificities.

With regard to this clonotype: Its antigen remains unidentified.

This CDR3 comprises 14 residues. The germline gives CDR1 SGHRS, CDR2 YFSETQ. Trimming removed 2 bases from V and 4 bases from J, with 11 bases in between. Molecules of cDNA were individually given unique molecular identifiers that were attached to them. Using its own MiXCR run on the 5' RACE reads, TCRdb lists one record per CDR3 protein. Of tens of thousands of distinct CDR3 sequences listed, roughly an eighth are singletons. The sample consisted of whole blood. V gene TRBV5-1 combines with J gene TRBJ2-3; D uncertain. The clonotype originates from an adult who was a healthcare worker with PCR-confirmed SARS-CoV-2 infection or an uninfected control (not recorded which). The DNA for the CDR3 is TGCGCCAGCAGCTTTATGGACCTAGCAGATACGCAGTATTTT. Translation: CASSFMDLADTQYF. Using reference TRBV5-1 and TRBJ2-3 for the parts outside the CDR3, the full variable domain is KAGVTQTPRYLIKTRGQQVTLSCSPISGHRSVSWYQQTPGQGLQFLFEYFSETQRNKGNFPGRFSGRQFSNSRSEMNVSTLELGDSALYLCASSFMDLADTQYFGPGTRLTVL.